What follows are 20 T cell receptor beta chains derived from one specimen sequenced in a study of early T cells in non-severe SARS-CoV-2 infection. TCRdb called the 5' RACE reads again in MiXCR, with one record for every CDR3 protein. In the table there are 55,000 to 70,000 distinct CDR3 sequences, roughly 12% of which are singletons. The source material was whole blood. The receptor set was obtained from an adult who was a healthcare worker with PCR-confirmed SARS-CoV-2 infection or an uninfected control (not recorded which).

This clonotype was picked up many times. V usage is TRBV6-5 and J usage is TRBJ1-2; D is perhaps TRBD1 (5 bases). The CDR3 runs 15 residues. V was pared by 2 bases and J by 6 bases, with 16 bases between. CDR1 and CDR2 from the germline V gene are MNHEY and SVGAGI. The CDR3: CASSYGDSTFNGYTF. CDR3 DNA: TGTGCCAGCAGTTACGGGGACTCCACTTTCAATGGCTACACCTTC.

The sample holds many counts of this clonotype. The chain is built from TRBV20-1 and TRBJ1-1; D remains ambiguous. Germline V gives CDR1 DFQATT, CDR2 SNEGSKA (reference sequence). CDR3 length: 11 amino acids. With 4 bases removed from V and 2 bases from J, the gap between germline ends came to 5 bases. CDR3 protein: CSATINTEAFF. Written as DNA, the CDR3 is TGCAGTGCTACGATCAACACTGAAGCTTTCTTT.

This chain connects TRBV7-9 to TRBJ2-7; D might be TRBD2 (5 bases). The V end was cut by 3 bases, the J end by 6 bases, with 12 bases between. Per germline, CDR1 SEHNR and CDR2 FQNEAQ (reference sequence). CDR3 size: 13 residues. The CDR3 here is CASSFGSAGEQYF. The CDR3 nucleotides read TGTGCCAGCAGCTTTGGTAGCGCGGGCGAGCAGTACTTC.

This clonotype was seen many times. The chain links TRBV19 to TRBJ2-2; 7 bases match TRBD1. V was clipped by 5 bases and J by 6 bases; unmatched bases: 15. CDR1 LNHDA and CDR2 SQIVND come from the germline V gene (reference sequence). The CDR3 runs 17 residues. The CDR3 DNA reads as TGTGCCAGTAGTGTCAAGACAGGGTTGGGTTCAGCCGGGGAGCTGTTTTTT. As protein: CASSVKTGLGSAGELFF.

This chain links TRBV5-1 with TRBJ2-7; possibly TRBD1 for D (6 bases). This CDR3 comprises 14 residues. CDR1 SGHRS and CDR2 YFSETQ come from the germline V gene. Between the trimmed V and J ends, which lost 3 bases and 0 bases, there was a span of 10 bases. For the CDR3, the DNA is TGCGCCAGCAGCTCGGACAGTTACTCCTACGAGCAGTACTTC. Translating gives CASSSDSYSYEQYF. Looking up the rest from reference TRBV5-1 and TRBJ2-7 gives the full variable domain: KAGVTQTPRYLIKTRGQQVTLSCSPISGHRSVSWYQQTPGQGLQFLFEYFSETQRNKGNFPGRFSGRQFSNSRSEMNVSTLELGDSALYLCASSSDSYSYEQYFGPGTRLTVT.

A few counts support this clonotype. J is TRBJ2-6 and V is TRBV2, with D unresolved. Germline assignment: CDR1 SNHLY and CDR2 FYNNEI. V was pared by 5 bases and J by 1 base, with 9 bases between. The CDR3 loop spans 15 amino acids. The CDR3 DNA is TGTGCCAGCAGTCCTCCAGGATCTGGGGCCAACGTCCTGACTTTC. Protein product: CASSPPGSGANVLTF. The whole variable domain, remainder taken from reference TRBV2 and TRBJ2-6, is EPEVTQTPSHQVTQMGQEVILRCVPISNHLYFYWYRQILGQKVEFLVSFYNNEISEKSEIFDDQFSVERPDGSNFTLKIRSTKLEDSAMYFCASSPPGSGANVLTFGAGSRLTVL.

This clonotype was seen more than once but under ten times. V and J are TRBV7-2 and TRBJ2-3, with TRBD2 matching over 9 bases. This CDR3 region has 15 residues. With 5 bases clipped from V and 11 bases from J, the junction kept 14 bases outside the gene matches. Germline V gene lookup returns CDR1 SGHTA and CDR2 FQGNSA. The CDR3 nucleotides are TGTGCCAGCAGCATACCAATGTTCGGACTAGCGAAGCAGTATTTT. Translated, it gives CASSIPMFGLAKQYF.

This clonotype was detected many times. The chain employs TRBV6-2 or TRBV6-3 and TRBJ2-1; 7 bases match TRBD1. The CDR3 runs 16 residues. Germline assignment: CDR1 MNHEY and CDR2 SVGEGT. V trimming: 0 bases; J trimming: 5 bases; junction bases outside the gene matches: 7. This chain's CDR3 is CASSYSIQGSDNEQFF. CDR3 DNA sequence: TGTGCCAGCAGTTACTCGATACAGGGGTCCGACAATGAGCAGTTCTTC.

This clonotype was recorded many times. The V and J genes are TRBV7-9 and TRBJ1-6, with 7 positions matching TRBD1. Trimming removed 5 bases from V and 9 bases from J; junction bases left unmatched: 7. Germline values: CDR1 SEHNR, CDR2 FQNEAQ (reference sequence). The CDR3 loop spans 14 amino acids. The CDR3 DNA sequence: TGTGCCAGCAGCAAGACAGGGCTCCTTTCACCCCTCCACTTT. Amino acids: CASSKTGLLSPLHF. The full variable domain, in which reference TRBV7-9 and TRBJ1-6 provide the parts outside the CDR3, is DTGVSQNPRHKITKRGQNVTFRCDPISEHNRLYWYRQTLGQGPEFLTYFQNEAQLEKSRLLSDRFSAERPKGSFSTLEIQRTEQGDSAMYLCASSKTGLLSPLHFGNGTRLTVT.

The sample holds a few counts of this clonotype. J is TRBJ2-2 and V is TRBV19; no reliable D call. Germline loops: CDR1 LNHDA, CDR2 SQIVND (reference sequence). V lost 3 bases, J lost 4 bases, and 3 bases lay in between. The CDR3 sequence is 12 residues long. Here the CDR3 reads CASSIPTGELFF. In nucleotides, the CDR3 is TGTGCCAGTAGTATTCCCACCGGGGAGCTGTTTTTT.

This chain connects TRBV27 to TRBJ1-6; perhaps TRBD1 as D (5 bases). The germline CDR1 and CDR2 sequences are MNHEY and SMNVEV (reference sequence). The CDR3 is 13 residues long. V was shortened by 4 bases and J by 7 bases, with 8 bases between the two germline ends. The CDR3 DNA follows: TGTGCCAGCAGTTGGGGGTTAAATTCACCCCTCCACTTT. It specifies CASSWGLNSPLHF.

CDR3: CSASGNTDEQYF. Here the CDR3 DNA reads TGCAGTGCTAGCGGGAATACCGACGAGCAGTACTTC. The chain recombines TRBV20-1 with TRBJ2-7, with D perhaps TRBD2 (5 bases). The germline V gene has CDR1 DFQATT and CDR2 SNEGSKA (reference sequence). The CDR3 has 12 residues. Trimming left V 3 bases short and J 5 bases short, with 11 bases between.

The rearrangement links TRBV6-4 to TRBJ2-4; D is unclear. Deletions cut 2 bases from V and 6 bases from J, with 8 bases between. This CDR3 spans 13 amino acids. The V gene's germline CDR1 is MRHNA and CDR2 SNTAGT. The DNA of the CDR3 is TGTGCCAGCAGTGACCAGAGCAGAAACATTCAGTACTTC. As protein: CASSDQSRNIQYF.

At least ten counts were recorded for this clonotype. The chain recombines TRBV4-2 with TRBJ2-1; 13 bases agree with TRBD2. The V segment lost 4 bases and the J segment 7 bases; nucleotides outside the gene matches: 4. This CDR3 comprises 15 residues. Germline CDR1 reads LGHNA; CDR2 reads YNFKEQ. The CDR3 nucleotides read TGTGCCAGCAGCCCCAGGACTAGCGGGAGAAATGAGCAGTTCTTC. This sequence encodes CASSPRTSGRNEQFF.

The chain combines TRBV20-1 with TRBJ2-7, with D perhaps matching TRBD2 (5 bases). V was pared by 0 bases and J by 5 bases, with 11 bases between. The CDR3 sequence is 13 residues long. The germline V gene encodes CDR1 DFQATT and CDR2 SNEGSKA (reference sequence). The CDR3 loop reads CSARDRDVDEQYF. CDR3 DNA sequence: TGCAGTGCTAGAGATCGGGATGTGGACGAGCAGTACTTC.

This sequence joins TRBV11-2 and TRBJ2-2; a possible D gene is TRBD1 (5 bases). V gave up 2 bases and J gave up 1 base, with 14 bases separating them. The CDR3 runs to 17 residues. CDR1 and CDR2 from the germline V gene are SGHAT and FQNNGV. This CDR3 reads CASSLMVTARNTGELFF. CDR3 nucleotides: TGTGCCAGCAGCTTAATGGTGACAGCCCGGAACACCGGGGAGCTGTTTTTT.

This clonotype was counted only a few times. The chain combines TRBV11-2 with TRBJ1-1; D ambiguous. V lost 3 bases and J lost 1, with 6 bases in between. The CDR3 covers 13 residues. CDR1 SGHAT and CDR2 FQNNGV come from the germline V gene. The CDR3 DNA follows: TGTGCCAGCAGCTTCACGGGGAACACTGAAGCTTTCTTT. Translating it yields CASSFTGNTEAFF. The whole variable domain, filled in from reference TRBV11-2 and TRBJ1-1, reads EAGVAQSPRYKIIEKRQSVAFWCNPISGHATLYWYQQILGQGPKLLIQFQNNGVVDDSQLPKDRFSAERLKGVDSTLKIQPAKLEDSAVYLCASSFTGNTEAFFGQGTRLTVV.

This clonotype was seen ten or more times. The J gene is TRBJ2-7, the V gene TRBV2; TRBD1 agrees at 10 bases. Germline CDR1 and CDR2: SNHLY and FYNNEI. The V segment lost 4 bases and the J segment 4 bases; nucleotides outside the gene matches: 4. CDR3 size: 14 residues. The CDR3 region is CASSGRQGAYEQYF. CDR3 nucleotides: TGTGCCAGCAGTGGACGACAGGGGGCTTACGAGCAGTACTTC.

This clonotype has only a few counts. The chain recombines TRBV7-9 with TRBJ2-7; D might be TRBD1 (6 bases). The CDR3 contains 15 residues. V lost 5 bases and J 2 bases, leaving 16 bases between the germline ends. Germline V gene sequence: CDR1 SEHNR, CDR2 FQNEAQ (reference sequence). The CDR3 sequence is CASSRQQGAAYEQYF. Written as DNA, the CDR3 is TGTGCCAGCAGCCGACAACAGGGAGCGGCCTACGAGCAGTACTTC.

The CDR3 DNA reads TGTGCCAGCAGGTGGACCTACGAGCAGTACTTC. Translated: CASRWTYEQYF. The V call is TRBV2, the J call TRBJ2-7, with no clear D. CDR1 SNHLY and CDR2 FYNNEI come from the germline V gene. This CDR3 contains 11 residues. V was shortened by 6 bases and J by 2 bases, with 5 bases between the two germline ends.